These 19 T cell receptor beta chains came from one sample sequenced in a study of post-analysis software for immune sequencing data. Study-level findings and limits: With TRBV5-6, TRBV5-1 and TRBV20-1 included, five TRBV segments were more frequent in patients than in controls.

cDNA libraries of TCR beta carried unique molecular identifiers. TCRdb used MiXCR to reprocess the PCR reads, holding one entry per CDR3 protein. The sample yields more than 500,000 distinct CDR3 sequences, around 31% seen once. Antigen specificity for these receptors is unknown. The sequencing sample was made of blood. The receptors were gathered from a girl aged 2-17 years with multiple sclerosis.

The CDR3 coding sequence is TGTGCCAGCAGCCAAGCCGGGGTGGGAGAGACCCAGTACTTC. Its translation: CASSQAGVGETQYF. The chain uses TRBV3-1 and TRBJ2-5; D is perhaps TRBD2 (5 bases). The V end was cut by 1 base, the J end by 4 bases, with 10 bases between. The CDR3 runs 14 residues. CDR1 and CDR2 (germline): LGHDT, YNNKEL (reference sequence).

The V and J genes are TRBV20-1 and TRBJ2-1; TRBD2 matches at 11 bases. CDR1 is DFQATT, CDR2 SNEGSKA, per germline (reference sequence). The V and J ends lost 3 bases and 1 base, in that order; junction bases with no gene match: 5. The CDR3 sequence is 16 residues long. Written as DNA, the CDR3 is TGCAGTGCTAGGGTAGCGGGGGGGCCTTCCTACAATGAGCAGTTCTTC. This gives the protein CSARVAGGPSYNEQFF.

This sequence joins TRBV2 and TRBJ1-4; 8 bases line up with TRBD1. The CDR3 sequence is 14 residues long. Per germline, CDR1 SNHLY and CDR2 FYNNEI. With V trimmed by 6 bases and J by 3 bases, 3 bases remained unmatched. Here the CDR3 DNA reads TGTGCCAGCAGGGCGGACAGGGCTAATGAAAAACTGTTTTTT. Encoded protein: CASRADRANEKLFF. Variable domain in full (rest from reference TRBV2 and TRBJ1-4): EPEVTQTPSHQVTQMGQEVILRCVPISNHLYFYWYRQILGQKVEFLVSFYNNEISEKSEIFDDQFSVERPDGSNFTLKIRSTKLEDSAMYFCASRADRANEKLFFGSGTQLSVL.

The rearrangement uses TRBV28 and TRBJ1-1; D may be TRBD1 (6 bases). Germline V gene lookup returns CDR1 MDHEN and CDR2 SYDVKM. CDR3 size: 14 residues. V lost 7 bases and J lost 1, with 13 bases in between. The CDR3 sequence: CASTQGDRNTEAFF. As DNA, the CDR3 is TGTGCCAGCACACAGGGCGACCGGAACACTGAAGCTTTCTTT. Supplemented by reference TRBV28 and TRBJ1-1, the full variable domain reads DVKVTQSSRYLVKRTGEKVFLECVQDMDHENMFWYRQDPGLGLRLIYFSYDVKMKEKGDIPEGYSVSREKKERFSLILESASTNQTSMYLCASTQGDRNTEAFFGQGTRLTVV.

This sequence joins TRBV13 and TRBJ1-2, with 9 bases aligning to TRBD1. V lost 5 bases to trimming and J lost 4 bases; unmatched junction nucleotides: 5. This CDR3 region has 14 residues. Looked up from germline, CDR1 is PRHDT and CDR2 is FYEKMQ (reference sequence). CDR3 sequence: CASSGGQGTYGYTF. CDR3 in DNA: TGTGCCAGCAGCGGGGGACAGGGAACCTATGGCTACACCTTC.

The CDR3 sequence: CASSYSIRAGVSTDTQYF. For the CDR3, the DNA is TGTGCCAGCAGTTACTCGATTCGAGCGGGAGTTAGCACAGATACGCAGTATTTT. This rearrangement joins TRBV6-5 to TRBJ2-3; 8 nucleotides line up with TRBD2. V shed 0 bases, J shed 0 bases, and the junction held 8 bases outside the gene matches. Per germline, CDR1 MNHEY and CDR2 SVGAGI. The length of the CDR3 is 18 residues.

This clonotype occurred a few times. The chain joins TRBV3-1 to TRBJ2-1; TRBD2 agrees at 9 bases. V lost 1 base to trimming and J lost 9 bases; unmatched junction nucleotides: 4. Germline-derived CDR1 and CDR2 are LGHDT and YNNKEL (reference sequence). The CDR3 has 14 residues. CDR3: CASSQVDSGGEQFF. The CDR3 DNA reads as TGTGCCAGCAGCCAAGTTGATAGCGGGGGTGAGCAGTTCTTC.

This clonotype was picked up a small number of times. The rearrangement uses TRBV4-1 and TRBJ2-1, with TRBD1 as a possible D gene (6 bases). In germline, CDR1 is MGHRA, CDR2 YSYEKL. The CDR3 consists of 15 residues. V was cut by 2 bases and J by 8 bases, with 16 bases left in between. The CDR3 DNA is TGCGCCAGCAGCCAACGGGAAAACAGGGAGTATGAGCAGTTCTTC. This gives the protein CASSQRENREYEQFF.

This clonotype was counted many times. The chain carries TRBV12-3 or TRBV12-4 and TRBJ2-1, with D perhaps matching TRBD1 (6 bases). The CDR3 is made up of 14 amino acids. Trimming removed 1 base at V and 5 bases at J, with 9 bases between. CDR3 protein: CASSLVQGNNEQFF. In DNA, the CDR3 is TGTGCCAGCAGTTTAGTCCAGGGGAACAATGAGCAGTTCTTC.

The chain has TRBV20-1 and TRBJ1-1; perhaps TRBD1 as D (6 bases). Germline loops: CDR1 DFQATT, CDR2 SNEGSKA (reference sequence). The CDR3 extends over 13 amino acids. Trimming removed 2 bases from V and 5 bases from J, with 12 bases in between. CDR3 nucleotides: TGCAGTGCTAGATTACCAGGGGAGACTGAAGCTTTCTTT. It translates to CSARLPGETEAFF.

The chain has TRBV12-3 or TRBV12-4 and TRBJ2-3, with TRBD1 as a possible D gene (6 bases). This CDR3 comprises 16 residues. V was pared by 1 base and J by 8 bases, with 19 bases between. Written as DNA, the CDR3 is TGTGCCAGCAGTTTAGGTTTCCGAGGGACACACGGTACGCAGTATTTT. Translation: CASSLGFRGTHGTQYF.

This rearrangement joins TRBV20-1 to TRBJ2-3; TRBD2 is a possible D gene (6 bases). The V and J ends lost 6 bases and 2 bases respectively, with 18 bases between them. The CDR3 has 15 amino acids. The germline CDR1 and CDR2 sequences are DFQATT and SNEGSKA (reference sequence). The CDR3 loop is CSAFPTRGYTDTQYF. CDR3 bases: TGCAGTGCCTTTCCGACTAGGGGATACACAGATACGCAGTATTTT.

Here the CDR3 reads CASSLGVGGRPLHF. The CDR3 DNA reads as TGTGCCAGCAGTTTGGGGGTTGGAGGGAGACCCCTCCACTTT. The chain couples TRBV28 to TRBJ1-6; perhaps TRBD1 as D (5 bases). The ends were cut back, 3 bases at V and 12 bases at J, with 15 bases in the middle. Germline lookup yields CDR1 MDHEN and CDR2 SYDVKM. The CDR3 loop spans 14 amino acids.

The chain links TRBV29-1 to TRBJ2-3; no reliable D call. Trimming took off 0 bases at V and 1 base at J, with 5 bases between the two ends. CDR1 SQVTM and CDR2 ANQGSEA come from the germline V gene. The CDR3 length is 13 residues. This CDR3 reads CSVEEQGTDTQYF. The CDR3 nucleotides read TGCAGCGTTGAAGAGCAGGGCACAGATACGCAGTATTTT.

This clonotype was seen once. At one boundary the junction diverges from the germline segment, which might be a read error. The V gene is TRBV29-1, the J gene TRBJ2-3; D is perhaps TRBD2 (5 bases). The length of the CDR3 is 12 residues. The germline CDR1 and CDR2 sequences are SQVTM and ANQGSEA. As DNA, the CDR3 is TGCAGCATTGACGACGGCGGGTATACGCAGTATTTT. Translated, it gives CSIDDGGYTQYF.

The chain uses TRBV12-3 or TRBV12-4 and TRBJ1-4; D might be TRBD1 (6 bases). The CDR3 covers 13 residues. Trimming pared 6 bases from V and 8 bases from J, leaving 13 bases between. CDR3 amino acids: CASSRTTGEKLFF. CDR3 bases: TGTGCCAGCAGCCGAACCACAGGGGAAAAACTGTTTTTT.

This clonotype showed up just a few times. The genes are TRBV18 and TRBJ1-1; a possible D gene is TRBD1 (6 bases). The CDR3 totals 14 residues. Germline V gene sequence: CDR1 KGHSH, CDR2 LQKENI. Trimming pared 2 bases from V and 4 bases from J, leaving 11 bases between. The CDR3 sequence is CASSPARDTTEAFF. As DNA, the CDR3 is TGTGCCAGCTCACCAGCGCGGGACACCACTGAAGCTTTCTTT.

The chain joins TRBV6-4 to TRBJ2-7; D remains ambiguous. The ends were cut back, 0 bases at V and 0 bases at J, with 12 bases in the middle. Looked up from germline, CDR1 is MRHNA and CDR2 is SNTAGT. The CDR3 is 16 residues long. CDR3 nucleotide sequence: TGTGCCAGCAGTGACTCGAAACAGTGGAGCTCCTACGAGCAGTACTTC. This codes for CASSDSKQWSSYEQYF.

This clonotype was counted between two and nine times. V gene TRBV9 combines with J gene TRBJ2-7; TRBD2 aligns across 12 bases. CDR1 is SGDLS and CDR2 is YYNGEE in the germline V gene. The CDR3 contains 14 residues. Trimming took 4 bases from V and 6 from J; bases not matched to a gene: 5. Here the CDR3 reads CASSSSGGASEQYF. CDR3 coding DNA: TGTGCCAGCAGCTCTAGCGGGGGGGCCTCCGAGCAGTACTTC.